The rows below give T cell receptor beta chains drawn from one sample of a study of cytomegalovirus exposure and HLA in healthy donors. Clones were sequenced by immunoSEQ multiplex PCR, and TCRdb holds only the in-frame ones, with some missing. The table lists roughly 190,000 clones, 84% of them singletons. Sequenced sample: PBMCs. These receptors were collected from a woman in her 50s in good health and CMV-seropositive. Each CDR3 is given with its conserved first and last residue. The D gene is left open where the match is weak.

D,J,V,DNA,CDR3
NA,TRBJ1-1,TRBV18,TGTGCCAGCTCGCCCCGCGGCGGGGATGGTACTGAAGCTTTCTTT,CASSPRGGDGTEAFF
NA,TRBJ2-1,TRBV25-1,TGTGCCAGCAGTGAACCGGGACTCCGCGGCAATGAGCAGTTCTTC,CASSEPGLRGNEQFF
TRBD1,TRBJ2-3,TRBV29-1,TGCAGCGTTGGAAGTGAACAGGGGGCCACAGATACGCAGTATTTT,CSVGSEQGATDTQYF
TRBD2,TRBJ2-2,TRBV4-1,TGCGCCAGCACCGGGGTGGTGGCGGGGGGCGGGGGGGAGCTGTTTTTT,CASTGVVAGGGGELFF
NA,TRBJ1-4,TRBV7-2,TGTGCCAGCAGCTCCCAAATAGGGGGGGAATGGGGTGAAAAACTGTTTTTT,CASSSQIGGEWGEKLFF
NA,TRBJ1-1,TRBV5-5,TGTGCCAGCAGCTTGGAACCAGGGGTAACTGAAGCTTTCTTT,CASSLEPGVTEAFF
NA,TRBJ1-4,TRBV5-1,TGCGCCAGCAGGATACCTTCCGAGGAAAAACTGTTTTTT,CASRIPSEEKLFF
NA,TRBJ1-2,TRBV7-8,TGTGCCAGCAGCTACCTGGAGGGATATGGCTACACCTTC,CASSYLEGYGYTF
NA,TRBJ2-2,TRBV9,TGTGCCAGCAGCGTAGGACCAGCGGGCAACACCGGGGAGCTGTTTTTT,CASSVGPAGNTGELFF
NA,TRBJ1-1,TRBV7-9,TGTGCCAGCAGCCAGAGAGGGTTTGGGACTGAAGCTTTCTTT,CASSQRGFGTEAFF
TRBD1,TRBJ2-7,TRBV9,TGTGCCAGCAGCGTCGACAGGGGATCATACGAGCAGTACTTC,CASSVDRGSYEQYF
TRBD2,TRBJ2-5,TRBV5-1,TGCGCCAGCAGCATCTTAGCGGGGGGGCAGGATCAGACCCAGTACTTC,CASSILAGGQDQTQYF